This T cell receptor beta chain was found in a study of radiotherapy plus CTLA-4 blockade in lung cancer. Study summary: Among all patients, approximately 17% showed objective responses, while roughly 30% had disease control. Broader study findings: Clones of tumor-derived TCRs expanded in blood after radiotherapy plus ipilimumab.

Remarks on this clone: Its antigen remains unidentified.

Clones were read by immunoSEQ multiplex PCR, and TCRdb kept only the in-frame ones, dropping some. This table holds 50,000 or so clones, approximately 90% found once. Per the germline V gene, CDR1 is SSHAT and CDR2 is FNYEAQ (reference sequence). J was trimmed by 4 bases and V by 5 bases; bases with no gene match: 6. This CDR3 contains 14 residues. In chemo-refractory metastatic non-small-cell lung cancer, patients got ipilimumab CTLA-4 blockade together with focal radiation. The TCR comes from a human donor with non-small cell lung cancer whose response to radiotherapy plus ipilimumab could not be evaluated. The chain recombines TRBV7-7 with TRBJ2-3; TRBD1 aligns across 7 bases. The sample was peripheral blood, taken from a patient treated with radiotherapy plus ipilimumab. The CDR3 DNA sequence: TGTGCCAGCAGCCGGGGACAGTCCGCAGATACGCAGTATTTT. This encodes CASSRGQSADTQYF. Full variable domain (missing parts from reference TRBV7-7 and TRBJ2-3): GAGVSQSPRYKVTKRGQDVTLRCDPISSHATLYWYQQALGQGPEFLTYFNYEAQPDKSGLPSDRFSAERPEGSISTLTIQRTEQRDSAMYRCASSRGQSADTQYFGPGTRLTVL.